Presented here are 8 T cell receptor beta chains from one specimen sequenced in a study of response to subunit inactivated influenza vaccine. From the RT-PCR reads, TCRdb called clonotypes with MiXCR, one entry per CDR3 protein. The sample has about 520,000 distinct CDR3 sequences, 25% seen once. The starting material was CD4+ T cells sorted from PBMCs, obtained about 5 days after vaccination. These receptor sequences come from a man aged 50 to 60 who received an inactivated influenza vaccine.

V is TRBV5-1 and J is TRBJ2-2, with TRBD2 identical over 7 bases. V trimming: 4 bases; J trimming: 5 bases; junction bases outside the gene matches: 8. This CDR3 spans 15 amino acids. Germline CDR1 SGHRS, CDR2 YFSETQ. The chain's CDR3 is CASSPMREQTGELFF. CDR3 in DNA: TGCGCCAGCAGCCCCATGCGGGAGCAAACCGGGGAGCTGTTTTTT. Together with reference TRBV5-1 and TRBJ2-2, the CDR3 gives the full variable domain: KAGVTQTPRYLIKTRGQQVTLSCSPISGHRSVSWYQQTPGQGLQFLFEYFSETQRNKGNFPGRFSGRQFSNSRSEMNVSTLELGDSALYLCASSPMREQTGELFFGEGSRLTVL.

The chain couples TRBV9 to TRBJ2-3; perhaps TRBD1 as D (5 bases). Trimming left V 4 bases short and J 3 bases short, with 18 bases between. The CDR3 has 16 amino acids. From germline, CDR1 is SGDLS and CDR2 YYNGEE. The CDR3 DNA reads as TGTGCCAGCAGCTCTCTTTGGGGCACTGGGACAGATACGCAGTATTTT. Translation: CASSSLWGTGTDTQYF.

This rearrangement joins TRBV5-1 to TRBJ2-3, with a tentative D call TRBD1 (6 bases). The CDR3 is 14 residues long. In germline, CDR1 is SGHRS, CDR2 YFSETQ. The ends were cut back, 1 base at V and 5 bases at J, with 11 bases in the middle. CDR3 loop: CASSLNRVVDTQYF. The CDR3, as DNA: TGCGCCAGCAGCTTGAACAGGGTAGTAGATACGCAGTATTTT.

This rearrangement joins TRBV30 to TRBJ2-3; TRBD1 agrees at 8 bases. Germline loops: CDR1 GTSNPN, CDR2 SVGIG (reference sequence). The CDR3 totals 14 residues. The junction had 5 bases not matched to a gene; V was cut back by 2 bases and J by 4 bases. For the CDR3, the DNA is TGTGCCTGGAGTCACCTGACAGGGGCAGATACGCAGTATTTT. Protein sequence: CAWSHLTGADTQYF.

The J gene is TRBJ2-3, the V gene TRBV4-2, with unresolved D. Germline values: CDR1 LGHNA, CDR2 YNFKEQ. This CDR3 comprises 15 residues. The V end was cut by 0 bases, the J end by 7 bases, with 14 bases between. DNA of the CDR3: TGTGCCAGCAGCCAAGAGGGTAGTTCCCGATATACGCAGTATTTT. This translates into CASSQEGSSRYTQYF.

This clonotype has just a few counts. V is TRBV20-1 and J is TRBJ2-5; 11 bases match TRBD2. The germline V gene has CDR1 DFQATT and CDR2 SNEGSKA (reference sequence). The J segment lost 4 bases and the V segment lost 6 bases, leaving 10 bases of the junction unmatched. This CDR3 spans 15 amino acids. CDR3 in amino acids: CSALTGLAGPETQYF. The CDR3 coding sequence is TGCAGTGCACTTACCGGACTAGCGGGCCCAGAGACCCAGTACTTC.

This chain connects TRBV12-3 or TRBV12-4 to TRBJ2-1; the match to TRBD2 covers 12 bases. Unmatched junction bases numbered 10, after V lost 7 bases and J lost 9 bases. CDR3 length: 15 residues. The CDR3 spells CASTPGRLAGVEQFF. DNA for the CDR3: TGTGCCAGCACCCCAGGCCGACTAGCGGGAGTTGAGCAGTTCTTC.

The chain combines TRBV10-3 with TRBJ1-2; 9 nucleotides agree with TRBD1. V shed 2 bases, J shed 12 bases, and the junction held 4 bases outside the gene matches. Germline loops: CDR1 ENHRY, CDR2 SYGVKD. This CDR3 has 12 residues. In DNA form, the CDR3 reads TGTGCCATCAGTGAGGGACAGGGGATCCACACCTTC. Translating it yields CAISEGQGIHTF.